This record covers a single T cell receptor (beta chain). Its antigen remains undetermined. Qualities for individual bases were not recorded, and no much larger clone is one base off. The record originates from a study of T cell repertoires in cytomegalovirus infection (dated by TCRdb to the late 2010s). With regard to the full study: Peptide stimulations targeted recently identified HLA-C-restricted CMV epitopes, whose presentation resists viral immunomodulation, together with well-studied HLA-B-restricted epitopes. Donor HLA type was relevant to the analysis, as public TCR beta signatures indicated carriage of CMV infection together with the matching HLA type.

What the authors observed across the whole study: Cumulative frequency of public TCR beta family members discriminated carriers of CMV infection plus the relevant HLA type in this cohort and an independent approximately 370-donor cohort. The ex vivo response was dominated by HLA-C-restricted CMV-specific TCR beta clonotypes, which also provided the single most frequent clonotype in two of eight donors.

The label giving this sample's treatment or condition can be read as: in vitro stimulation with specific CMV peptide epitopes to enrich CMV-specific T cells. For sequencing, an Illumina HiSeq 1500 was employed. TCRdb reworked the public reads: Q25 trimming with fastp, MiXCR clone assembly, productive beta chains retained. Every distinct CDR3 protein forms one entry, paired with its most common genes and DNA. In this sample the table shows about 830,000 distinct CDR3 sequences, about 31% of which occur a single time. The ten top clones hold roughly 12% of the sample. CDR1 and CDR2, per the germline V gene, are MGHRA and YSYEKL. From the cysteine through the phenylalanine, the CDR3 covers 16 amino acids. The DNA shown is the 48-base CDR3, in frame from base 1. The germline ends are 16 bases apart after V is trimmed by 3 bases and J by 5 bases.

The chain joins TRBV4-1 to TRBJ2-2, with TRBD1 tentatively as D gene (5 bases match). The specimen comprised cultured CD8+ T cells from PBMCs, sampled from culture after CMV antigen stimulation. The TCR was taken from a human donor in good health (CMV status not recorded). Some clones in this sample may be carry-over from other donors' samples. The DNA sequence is TGCGCCAGCAGCCACCCCCTAGACAGATATACCGGGGAGCTGTTTTTT. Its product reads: CASSHPLDRYTGELFF.